The subject of this entry is one TCR beta chain. The target of this receptor is not known. The sample holds no much larger clone one base away, and base qualities are not on file. Amplification of TCR beta CDR3 regions was carried out from RNA transcripts. The first round of RT-PCR for the TCR CDR3 was performed with the HTBI primer set and the Qiagen OneStep RT-PCR kit. Libraries were constructed in a second round of multiplex PCR, after which size selection and purification were performed. The libraries were sequenced on an Illumina HiSeq2000 using paired-end 100 bp reads. The paper's processing steps were these. SOAPnuke was used to process the raw data, throwing out any read that contained adapters or uncalled bases, had a mean Phred below 15, or lacked an exact constant-primer or identifier match. High-quality paired reads were merged with COPE v1.2.5, and unique nucleotide sequences were defined as clonotypes. MiTCR v1.1 was used to align the clonotypes against IMGT TRBV, TRBD and TRBJ reference segments. The analysis included only V-J combinations with a frequency above 0.0001, which together covered 99% to 99.2% of the repertoires. A TCS score was defined as the ratio between F50 (clonal expansion) and ExV (chaos), using BLOSUM62-based TCRdist between CDR3 peptides within each V-J. Welch's t-statistics and random forest reduced around 520 V-J features to 13, which were used in a naive Bayes classifier (R e1071). Using fastp at Q25 and MiXCR, TCRdb reprocessed the public reads and kept productive beta chains. Each entry merges the rows of one CDR3 protein and shows their most common DNA and genes. The V and J calls, along with clone size, are taken from TCRdb and not from the paper's own processing. The sample table holds 490,000 or so distinct CDR3 sequences, of which about 15% were seen once. The top ten clones comprise 25% to 35% of the sample.

In the ophthalmopathy patients, disease was moderately to severely active, with a Clinical Activity Score of 3 or more, a NOSPECS grade of 4 or more, and a duration of less than 3 months. Patients with uncontrolled infections, other autoimmune diseases, pregnancy or lactation were excluded. Diagnoses relied on clinical symptoms, serum thyroxine and TRAb, thyroid ultrasound and orbital computed tomography. PBMCs were separated from roughly 10 ml of fresh peripheral blood using Ficoll-Paque density gradient centrifugation. Trizol reagent was used to extract total RNA, and RNA quality was then checked on an Agilent 2100 Bioanalyzer. The record originates from a study of T cells in Graves' hyperthyroidism and ophthalmopathy (dated 2019 in TCRdb). Some background on the complete study: Peripheral blood samples were taken at initial diagnosis, before any treatment was given. After sampling, hyperthyroidism patients received methimazole starting at 30 mg daily, and ophthalmopathy patients received high-dose intravenous methylprednisolone. TCR Vbeta CDR3 sequencing of 140 or so peripheral blood samples (roughly 41 ophthalmopathy, about 80 hyperthyroidism and some 17 progressor patients) is reported in the paper. In addition, the study compared T-cell repertoires in thyroid tissue and in blood from five to seven Graves' hyperthyroidism patients. To identify TCR V-J signatures that set the groups apart, the researchers used a discovery cohort of approximately 98 patients, made up of 43 with Graves' ophthalmopathy and 55 to 65 with stable Graves' hyperthyroidism. The 100 discovery patients were divided at random into training and test sets in a 7:3 ratio. Prospective prediction of ophthalmopathy was tested in an independent validation cohort consisting of some 20 hyperthyroidism patients and some 17 patients who later progressed to ophthalmopathy. Here is what the overall study found, with its caveats: In validation, the model predicted progression to ophthalmopathy a median of about 6.5 months before onset, with roughly 71% sensitivity and 72.22% specificity. No statistical method was used to set the sample size in advance, and investigators knew the group allocation. Blood samples also contained most of the expanded thyroid clonotypes (frequency above 0.001), which suggests that blood repertoires may reflect thyroid immune responses. A 13 V-J signature model separated ophthalmopathy from stable hyperthyroidism, with 87.88% sensitivity and 81.08% specificity in cross-validation and 80%/75% in testing.

The germline V and J ends show losses of 8 bases and 3 bases respectively, and no gene match explains 8 bases of the junction. Including cysteine and phenylalanine, the CDR3 has 14 amino acids. The DNA shown is the 42-base CDR3, in frame from base 1. The sequencing input was blood. The source of this sequence is a woman aged 25 to 45 with Graves' ophthalmopathy. The V and J genes are TRBV12-3 or TRBV12-4 and TRBJ2-7; 9 of the junction bases match TRBD1. The bases read TGTGCCAGCGGTTGGACAGGGGTTGGCTACGAGCAGTACTTC. Translated, this is CASGWTGVGYEQYF.